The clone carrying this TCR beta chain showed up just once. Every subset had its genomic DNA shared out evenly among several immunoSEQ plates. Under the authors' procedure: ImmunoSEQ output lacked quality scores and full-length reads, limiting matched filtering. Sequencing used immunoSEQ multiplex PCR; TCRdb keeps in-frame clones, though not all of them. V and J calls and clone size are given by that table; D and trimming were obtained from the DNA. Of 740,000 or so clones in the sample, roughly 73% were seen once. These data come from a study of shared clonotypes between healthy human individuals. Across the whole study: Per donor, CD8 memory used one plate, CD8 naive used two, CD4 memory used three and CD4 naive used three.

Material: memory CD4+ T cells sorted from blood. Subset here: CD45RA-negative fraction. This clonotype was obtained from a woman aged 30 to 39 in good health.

CDR3 amino acids: CASSLVLGRENIQYF. CDR3 nucleotide sequence: TGTGCCAGCAGCTTAGTTCTAGGACGGGAAAACATTCAGTACTTC. The V and J genes are TRBV11-2 and TRBJ2-4; D not resolved. Germline V gives CDR1 SGHAT, CDR2 FQNNGV. V was shortened by 1 base and J by 5 bases, with 12 bases between the two germline ends. This CDR3 contains 15 residues.